This TCR beta chain was sequenced for a study of shared clonotypes between healthy human individuals. Whole-study results and caveats: Researchers found naive subsets generally carried larger estimated richness than memory subsets. Against clonotypes common to all four donors, non-shared ones had lower generation probabilities.

In the sorted-subset replicate PCRs, around 0.2 ug DNA, 25,000 to 35,000 T cell genomes, was used. Clones were read by immunoSEQ multiplex PCR, and TCRdb kept only the in-frame ones, dropping some. The sample consists of about 680,000 clones, about two thirds of them appearing once. In the case of this clone: Its antigen remains unknown.

CDR1 and CDR2 (germline): SGHRS, YFSETQ. V shed 3 bases, J shed 0 bases, and the junction held 1 base outside the gene matches. The CDR3 is 15 residues long. The chain joins TRBV5-1 to TRBJ1-5; 9 positions agree with TRBD1. The TCR sequence derives from a young woman in good health. Sequencing used memory CD4+ T cells sorted from blood. The subset: CD45RA-negative fraction. The CDR3 is CASSWTGDSNQPQHF. CDR3 in DNA: TGCGCCAGCAGCTGGACAGGGGATAGCAATCAGCCCCAGCATTTT.